This T cell receptor (beta chain) was captured by sequencing in a study of blood T cell repertoires in COVID-19. Study summary: The United States, Italy and Spain were the sources of the acute and convalescent COVID-19 samples.

Per the original data handling: Reference gene primer amplification gave estimated nucleated cell counts. Generated by immunoSEQ multiplex PCR, the TCRdb table keeps only in-frame clones and is missing some. The V and J calls and clone size are taken from that table; D and trimming were inferred from the DNA. Here the sample spans 200,000 or so clones, roughly 88% being singletons. Living in 24 US areas, the participants were between 18 and 89 years of age. Cohort allocation depended upon clinical history that participants reported. Sequenced: PBMCs or T cells enriched from blood (not recorded which). The sequence derives from a woman aged 40 to 55 with acute COVID-19.

In DNA, the CDR3 is TGTGCCAGCAGCTTGGCAAAGGTAGCGGGCGGCGAGCAGTACTTC. Translation gives CASSLAKVAGGEQYF. The chain recombines TRBV5-8 with TRBJ2-7, with 7 bases lining up with TRBD2. Per germline, CDR1 SGHTS and CDR2 YDEGEE. V shed 0 bases and J 6 bases; nucleotides not matched to a gene: 9. The CDR3 has 15 residues.